This T cell receptor (beta chain) comes out of a study of blood T cell repertoires in COVID-19. CDR1 SGHRS and CDR2 YFSETQ come from the germline V gene. With V trimmed by 0 bases and J by 12 bases, 7 bases remained unmatched. This CDR3 region has 14 residues. Profiled with immunoSEQ multiplex PCR; TCRdb holds only in-frame clones, not every one. Among more than 95,000 clones listed, roughly nine tenths were seen once. V is TRBV5-1 and J is TRBJ2-1, with 9 bases aligning to TRBD2. The clonotype originates from a woman in her sixties or seventies with acute or convalescent COVID-19. Source material: peripheral blood. This chain's CDR3 is CASSLAPAGGRQFF. CDR3 DNA: TGCGCCAGCAGCTTGGCCCCAGCGGGAGGCCGGCAGTTCTTC.